This TCR beta chain originates from a study of technical replicates of blood from a few donors (TCRdb year 2017). A note on this clone: The target of this receptor is not known. Base-call qualities are not available, and no considerably larger clone is one nucleotide away.

CDR1 and CDR2 are drawn from the germline V gene: SQVTM, ANQGSEA. V was cut back by 3 bases and J by 6 bases, leaving a gap of 15 bases between them. The CDR3 contains 14 residues, cysteine and phenylalanine counted. CDR3 DNA only is kept here, 42 bases in frame from base 1. Library preparation was by the immunoSEQ multiplex PCR assay. TCRdb took over this immuneACCESS table, retaining in-frame rearrangements with V and J assigned. Such tables are incomplete; in checked studies, under half of the missing clones stem from an unresolved V gene, and the remainder is unexplained. The sample yields about 60,000 clones; about 91% were counted once. 4.3% of the sample goes to the ten largest clones.

This receptor chain uses TRBV29-1 and TRBJ2-1; the D gene is perhaps TRBD1, on 6 matching bases. The source material was PBMCs. This clonotype was obtained from a human donor in good health. Some clones in this sample may be carry-over from other donors' samples. The nucleotide sequence reads TGCAGCGTTGACACAGGGACGAGGACCAATGAGCAGTTCTTC. Its protein product is CSVDTGTRTNEQFF.